A single sample is the source of the 27 T cell receptor beta chains below, sequenced in a study of PD-1 blockade in mismatch repair-deficient tumors. Produced via immunoSEQ multiplex PCR; TCRdb's table is partial and in-frame only. Of 90,000 to 130,000 clones listed, approximately 80% were seen once; the top ten hold less than 5.5%. Sequencing used peripheral blood, obtained 60 weeks after starting pembrolizumab. The source of these receptors is an adult with mismatch repair-deficient cancer.

The rearrangement uses TRBV5-1 and TRBJ2-3, with 7 bases matching TRBD2. J gave up 6 bases and V 1 base, and 8 bases lay outside the gene matches. Looked up from germline, CDR1 is SGHRS and CDR2 is YFSETQ. The CDR3 length is 15 residues. This CDR3 is CASSLWTSGRDTQYF. CDR3 sequence (DNA): TGCGCCAGCAGCTTGTGGACTAGTGGGAGGGATACGCAGTATTTT.

The CDR3 loop is CASSLIRGRGHEQYF. The CDR3 nucleotides are TGTGCCAGCAGCTTGATCCGGGGGCGGGGGCACGAGCAGTACTTC. J is TRBJ2-7 and V is TRBV5-5; a weak D match, TRBD2 (7 bases). This CDR3 contains 15 residues. V was trimmed by 1 base and J by 5 bases, leaving 16 bases between them. Germline V gene data show CDR1 as SGHKS and CDR2 as YYEKEE (reference sequence).

The V gene is TRBV6-6, the J gene TRBJ1-2, with no clear D. This CDR3 comprises 13 residues. The germline V and J ends were trimmed by 8 bases and 5 bases, with 15 bases remaining between them. Germline CDR1 is MNHNY and CDR2 is SVGAGI (reference sequence). The CDR3 protein is CASHSASQYGYTF. The CDR3 DNA sequence: TGTGCCAGCCACTCAGCCTCTCAATATGGCTACACCTTC.

The V gene is TRBV7-2, the J gene TRBJ1-1, with unresolved D. The CDR3 runs 14 residues. Germline values: CDR1 SGHTA, CDR2 FQGNSA. Trimming took 6 bases from V and 2 from J, leaving 13 bases between them. CDR3 in DNA: TGTGCCAGCAGTTTTTCTCCAGCCAACACTGAAGCTTTCTTT. This sequence encodes CASSFSPANTEAFF.

The chain joins TRBV15 to TRBJ2-1; D is uncertain. CDR1 LNHNV and CDR2 YYDKDF come from the germline V gene (reference sequence). Trimming removed 3 bases from V and 5 bases from J, with 20 bases in between. This CDR3 has 17 amino acids. The CDR3 region is CATSSPQLAFFHNEQFF. The CDR3 coding sequence is TGTGCCACCAGCAGTCCTCAACTTGCTTTTTTCCACAATGAGCAGTTCTTC.

The rearrangement joins TRBV7-2 to TRBJ2-1; D is unclear. The V end lost 2 bases, the J end lost 0 bases, and 8 bases lay between the germline ends. The germline CDR1 and CDR2 sequences are SGHTA and FQGNSA. There are 15 residues in the CDR3. The CDR3 spells CASSLKRSSYNEQFF. The CDR3 DNA sequence: TGTGCCAGCAGCTTAAAACGGAGCTCCTACAATGAGCAGTTCTTC.

J is TRBJ2-1 and V is TRBV7-2; TRBD2 matches at 7 bases. Germline CDR1 and CDR2: SGHTA and FQGNSA. The CDR3 has 15 residues. V lost 6 bases, J lost 4 bases, and 9 bases stayed unmatched. The CDR3 nucleotides are TGTGCCAGCAGGGTAGGACTAGGTTCATACAATGAGCAGTTCTTC. Translating it yields CASRVGLGSYNEQFF.

This clone was picked up a small number of times. The chain links TRBV10-1 to TRBJ2-7; tentative D call: TRBD1 (5 bases). Germline V gives CDR1 WNHNN, CDR2 SYGVQD (reference sequence). This CDR3 comprises 14 residues. V lost 2 bases, J lost 6 bases, and 14 bases lay in between. The CDR3 here is CASSEAGSTAEQYF. The CDR3 DNA reads as TGCGCCAGCAGTGAGGCAGGGTCCACCGCCGAGCAGTACTTC.

The V gene is TRBV10-3, the J gene TRBJ2-4, with D perhaps matching TRBD2 (6 bases). The V and J ends lost 4 bases and 0 bases respectively, with 7 bases between them. The CDR3 contains 14 residues. Germline V gene data show CDR1 as ENHRY and CDR2 as SYGVKD. CDR3 in amino acids: CAISGEVAKNIQYF. The CDR3 DNA reads TGTGCCATCAGTGGGGAGGTAGCCAAAAACATTCAGTACTTC.

This rearrangement joins TRBV5-1 to TRBJ2-2, with TRBD1 identical over 7 bases. The length of the CDR3 is 17 residues. V shed 4 bases, J shed 1 base, and the junction held 10 bases outside the gene matches. Per the germline V gene, CDR1 is SGHRS and CDR2 is YFSETQ. The CDR3 region is CASSPSPGQQNTGELFF. CDR3 in DNA: TGCGCCAGCAGCCCCTCCCCGGGACAGCAGAACACCGGGGAGCTGTTTTTT.

This clone was detected only a few times. The chain couples TRBV27 to TRBJ2-7; D is ambiguous. The germline V gene has CDR1 MNHEY and CDR2 SMNVEV (reference sequence). The CDR3 sequence is 13 residues long. The V gene lost 6 bases and the J gene lost 1 base, with 10 bases spanning the gap. CDR3 loop: CASSTALSYEQYF. The CDR3, as DNA: TGTGCCAGCAGCACAGCGCTATCCTACGAGCAGTACTTC.

V and J are TRBV19 and TRBJ2-3; no reliable D call. Trimming pared 4 bases from V and 0 bases from J, leaving 2 bases between. Germline lookup yields CDR1 LNHDA and CDR2 SQIVND (reference sequence). The CDR3 totals 12 residues. CDR3 coding DNA: TGTGCCAGTAGTACCAGCACAGATACGCAGTATTTT. Amino acid sequence: CASSTSTDTQYF.

V and J are TRBV7-6 and TRBJ2-1; TRBD1 aligns across 7 bases. This CDR3 spans 15 amino acids. Unmatched junction bases numbered 5, after V lost 1 base and J lost 5 bases. CDR1 is SGHVS, CDR2 FNYEAQ, per germline. CDR3 region: CASSLEGTDDNEQFF. The CDR3 DNA reads as TGTGCCAGCAGCTTAGAAGGGACAGATGACAATGAGCAGTTCTTC.

This clone was counted ten times or more. The rearrangement links TRBV28 to TRBJ1-2; 8 positions match TRBD1. This CDR3 contains 16 residues. Per the germline V gene, CDR1 is MDHEN and CDR2 is SYDVKM. V was pared by 6 bases and J by 4 bases, with 13 bases of the junction left unmatched. The CDR3 spells CASSLPSGGRSYGYTF. The CDR3 nucleotides read TGTGCCAGCAGCCTCCCCTCAGGGGGCAGGAGCTATGGCTACACCTTC.

This clone was detected once. The rearrangement joins TRBV19 to TRBJ2-1; 7 nucleotides align to TRBD2. After removal of 3 bases from V and 4 bases from J, the junction contained 6 bases not matched to a gene. CDR3 length: 15 residues. The germline V gene has CDR1 LNHDA and CDR2 SQIVND (reference sequence). The CDR3 loop is CASSINTGGYNEQFF. In DNA, the CDR3 is TGTGCCAGTAGTATCAATACGGGGGGATACAATGAGCAGTTCTTC.

The rearrangement uses TRBV19 and TRBJ1-2, with 7 bases matching TRBD1. V was pared by 6 bases and J by 4 bases, with 8 bases of the junction left unmatched. The germline V gene has CDR1 LNHDA and CDR2 SQIVND (reference sequence). This CDR3 comprises 14 residues. The CDR3, as DNA: TGTGCCAGTAGCCAGGGGGTTTTAACCTATGGCTACACCTTC. It specifies CASSQGVLTYGYTF. The complete variable domain, with remaining parts taken from reference TRBV19 and TRBJ1-2, reads DGGITQSPKYLFRKEGQNVTLSCEQNLNHDAMYWYRQDPGQGLRLIYYSQIVNDFQKGDIAEGYSVSREKKESFPLTVTSAQKNPTAFYLCASSQGVLTYGYTFGSGTRLTVV.

This clone appeared a single time. The chain uses TRBV5-1 and TRBJ2-7; 12 bases match TRBD1. Germline CDR1 and CDR2: SGHRS and YFSETQ. Trimming took 4 bases from V and 5 from J; bases not matched to a gene: 10. The CDR3 extends over 16 amino acids. The CDR3 reads CASSNLVGTGGHEQYF. The CDR3, as DNA: TGCGCCAGCAGCAACCTTGTGGGGACAGGGGGCCACGAGCAGTACTTC.

The V call is TRBV5-4, the J call TRBJ2-7; 10 positions agree with TRBD1. This CDR3 comprises 15 residues. CDR1 and CDR2 from the germline V gene are SGHNT and YYREEE (reference sequence). The trim removed 4 bases at V and 7 bases at J, leaving 11 bases unmatched. CDR3 nucleotide sequence: TGTGCCAGCAGCCAGCAACGACAGGGGGCGGGTGAGCAGTACTTC. Amino acid sequence: CASSQQRQGAGEQYF.

The V and J genes are TRBV6-6 and TRBJ1-1; no reliable D call. CDR1 and CDR2 (germline): MNHNY, SVGAGI (reference sequence). Trimming cost V 0 bases and J 10 bases, with 12 bases left between them. The CDR3 has 13 residues. CDR3 sequence: CASSYSRSVLAFF. For the CDR3, the DNA is TGTGCCAGCAGTTACTCCCGGTCCGTCCTAGCTTTCTTT.

The chain employs TRBV5-1 and TRBJ1-2; D is unresolved. The CDR3 sequence is 14 residues long. The germline CDR1 and CDR2 sequences are SGHRS and YFSETQ. Deletions cut 6 bases from V and 4 bases from J, with 16 bases between. The CDR3 reads CASTEVPGPYGYTF. As DNA, the CDR3 is TGCGCCAGCACCGAAGTGCCGGGCCCCTATGGCTACACCTTC.

The chain couples TRBV2 to TRBJ2-1; no clear D gene. Trimming took 5 bases from V and 0 from J, leaving 8 bases between them. This CDR3 contains 14 residues. Germline V gene sequence: CDR1 SNHLY, CDR2 FYNNEI. This CDR3 is CASSRTNSYNEQFF. The CDR3 DNA sequence: TGTGCCAGCAGTCGGACCAACTCCTACAATGAGCAGTTCTTC.

The chain is built from TRBV7-9 and TRBJ2-3; TRBD2 agrees at 11 bases. The CDR3 runs to 16 residues. Germline V gene sequence: CDR1 SEHNR, CDR2 FQNEAQ (reference sequence). V was clipped by 5 bases and J by 4 bases; unmatched bases: 8. CDR3: CASSTTGTSGSDTQYF. In DNA form, the CDR3 reads TGTGCCAGCAGCACAACTGGGACTAGCGGTTCAGATACGCAGTATTTT. The complete variable domain, with remaining parts taken from reference TRBV7-9 and TRBJ2-3, reads DTGVSQNPRHKITKRGQNVTFRCDPISEHNRLYWYRQTLGQGPEFLTYFQNEAQLEKSRLLSDRFSAERPKGSFSTLEIQRTEQGDSAMYLCASSTTGTSGSDTQYFGPGTRLTVL.

This chain uses TRBV11-3 with TRBJ2-1; 7 nucleotides agree with TRBD2. This CDR3 region has 18 residues. Germline trimming cut 6 bases from V and 2 bases from J; bases unmatched to any gene: 16. Per the germline V gene, CDR1 is SGHNT and CDR2 is YENEEA. The CDR3 nucleotides read TGTGCCAGCAGGAAACGGGCGGCTAGCGGTACAGCCTACAATGAGCAGTTCTTC. Translated, it gives CASRKRAASGTAYNEQFF.

The V call is TRBV28, the J call TRBJ2-3, with TRBD2 matching 8 bases. This CDR3 has 16 residues. Germline V gene lookup returns CDR1 MDHEN and CDR2 SYDVKM. The V segment lost 7 bases and the J segment 2 bases; nucleotides outside the gene matches: 11. CDR3 sequence (DNA): TGTGCCAGCACCATAGCGGGAAGCAGTATCACAGATACGCAGTATTTT. Amino acids: CASTIAGSSITDTQYF.

The CDR3 coding sequence is TGTGCCAGCAGCTTGACGGGATTGGCAGATACGCAGTATTTT. Translation: CASSLTGLADTQYF. The chain links TRBV5-5 to TRBJ2-3; tentative D call: TRBD2 (5 bases). Germline lookup yields CDR1 SGHKS and CDR2 YYEKEE (reference sequence). The CDR3 has 14 amino acids. Trimming shortened V by 1 base and J by 4 bases, and 10 bases separated the two germline ends. Full variable domain (remainder filled in from reference TRBV5-5 and TRBJ2-3): DAGVTQSPTHLIKTRGQQVTLRCSPISGHKSVSWYQQVLGQGPQFIFQYYEKEERGRGNFPDRFSARQFPNYSSELNVNALLLGDSALYLCASSLTGLADTQYFGPGTRLTVL.

The chain links TRBV29-1 to TRBJ2-5, with a tentative D call TRBD1 (5 bases). This CDR3 has 13 amino acids. Germline assignment: CDR1 SQVTM and CDR2 ANQGSEA. V gave up 5 bases and J gave up 1 base, with 11 bases separating them. CDR3 coding DNA: TGCAGCGTTTCACGACAGATCCAAGAGACCCAGTACTTC. This translates into CSVSRQIQETQYF.

The rearrangement uses TRBV9 and TRBJ1-5; D possibly corresponds to TRBD1 (5 bases). V was pared by 4 bases and J by 1 base, with 12 bases between. The CDR3 runs 15 residues. CDR1 and CDR2 (germline): SGDLS, YYNGEE. The chain's CDR3 is CASSQGGASNQPQHF. The CDR3 DNA reads TGTGCCAGCAGCCAGGGAGGGGCAAGCAATCAGCCCCAGCATTTT. Drawing the rest from reference TRBV9 and TRBJ1-5, the complete variable domain is DSGVTQTPKHLITATGQRVTLRCSPRSGDLSVYWYQQSLDQGLQFLIQYYNGEERAKGNILERFSAQQFPDLHSELNLSSLELGDSALYFCASSQGGASNQPQHFGDGTRLSIL.